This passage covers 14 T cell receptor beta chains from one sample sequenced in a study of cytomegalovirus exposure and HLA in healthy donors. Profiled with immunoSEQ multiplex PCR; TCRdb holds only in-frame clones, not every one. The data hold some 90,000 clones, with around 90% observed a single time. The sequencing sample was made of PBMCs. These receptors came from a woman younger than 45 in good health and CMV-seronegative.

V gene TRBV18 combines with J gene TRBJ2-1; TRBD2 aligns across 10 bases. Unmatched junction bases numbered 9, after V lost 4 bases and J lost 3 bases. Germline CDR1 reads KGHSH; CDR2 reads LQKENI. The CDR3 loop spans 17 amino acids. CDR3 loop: CASSLSSSGRYYNEQFF. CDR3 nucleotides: TGTGCCAGCTCACTTTCGAGTAGCGGGAGGTACTACAATGAGCAGTTCTTC. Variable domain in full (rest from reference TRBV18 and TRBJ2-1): NAGVMQNPRHLVRRRGQEARLRCSPMKGHSHVYWYRQLPEEGLKFMVYLQKENIIDESGMPKERFSAEFPKEGPSILRIQQVVRGDSAAYFCASSLSSSGRYYNEQFFGPGTRLTVL.

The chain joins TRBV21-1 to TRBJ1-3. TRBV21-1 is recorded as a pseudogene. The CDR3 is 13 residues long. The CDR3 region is CARRGAQGNTIYF. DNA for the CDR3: TGTGCCAGGCGGGGGGCGCAAGGAAACACCATATATTTT.

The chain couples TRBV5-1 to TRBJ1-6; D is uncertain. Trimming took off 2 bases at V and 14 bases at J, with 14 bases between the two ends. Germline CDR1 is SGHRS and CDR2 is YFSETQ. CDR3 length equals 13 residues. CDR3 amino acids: CASSFYRDSALHF. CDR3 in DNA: TGCGCCAGCAGCTTCTACCGCGATTCGGCCCTCCACTTT.

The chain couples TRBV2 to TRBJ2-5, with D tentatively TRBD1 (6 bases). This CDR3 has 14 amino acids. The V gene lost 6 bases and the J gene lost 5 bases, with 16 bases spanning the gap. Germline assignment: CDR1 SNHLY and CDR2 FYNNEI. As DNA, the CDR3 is TGTGCCAGCAGCCCTGGACAGTCAAGGGAGACCCAGTACTTC. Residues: CASSPGQSRETQYF. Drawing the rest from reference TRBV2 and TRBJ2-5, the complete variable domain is EPEVTQTPSHQVTQMGQEVILRCVPISNHLYFYWYRQILGQKVEFLVSFYNNEISEKSEIFDDQFSVERPDGSNFTLKIRSTKLEDSAMYFCASSPGQSRETQYFGPGTRLLVL.

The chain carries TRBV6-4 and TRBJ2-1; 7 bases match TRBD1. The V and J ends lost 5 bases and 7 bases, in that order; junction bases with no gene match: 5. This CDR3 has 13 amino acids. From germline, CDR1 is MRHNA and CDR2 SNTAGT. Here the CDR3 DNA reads TGTGCCAGCAGTACAGGGGCTGAAAATGAGCAGTTCTTC. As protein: CASSTGAENEQFF.

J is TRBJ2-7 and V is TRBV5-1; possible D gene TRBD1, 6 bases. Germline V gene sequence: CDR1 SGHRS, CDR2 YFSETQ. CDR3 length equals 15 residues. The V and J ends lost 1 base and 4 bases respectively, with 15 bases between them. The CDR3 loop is CASSLWVGGGYEQYF. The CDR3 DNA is TGCGCCAGCAGCTTGTGGGTTGGGGGCGGTTACGAGCAGTACTTC.

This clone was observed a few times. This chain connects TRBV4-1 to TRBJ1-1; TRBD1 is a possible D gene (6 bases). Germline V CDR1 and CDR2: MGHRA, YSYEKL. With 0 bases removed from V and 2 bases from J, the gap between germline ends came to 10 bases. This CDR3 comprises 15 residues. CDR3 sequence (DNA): TGCGCCAGCAGCCAAGAGGAGACAGGAAACACTGAAGCTTTCTTT. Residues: CASSQEETGNTEAFF.

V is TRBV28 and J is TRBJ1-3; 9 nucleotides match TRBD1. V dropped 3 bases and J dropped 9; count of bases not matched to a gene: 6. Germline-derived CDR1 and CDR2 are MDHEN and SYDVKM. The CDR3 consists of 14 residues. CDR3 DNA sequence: TGTGCCAGCAGTTTGTCCGGGACAGGGCTCACCATATATTTT. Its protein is CASSLSGTGLTIYF.

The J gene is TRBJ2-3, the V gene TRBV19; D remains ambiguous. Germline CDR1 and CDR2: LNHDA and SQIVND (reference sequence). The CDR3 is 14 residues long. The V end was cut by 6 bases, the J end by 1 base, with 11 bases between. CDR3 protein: CASRTRGGTDTQYF. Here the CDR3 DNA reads TGTGCCAGTAGAACGAGAGGTGGCACAGATACGCAGTATTTT. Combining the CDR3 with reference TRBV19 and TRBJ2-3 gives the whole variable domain DGGITQSPKYLFRKEGQNVTLSCEQNLNHDAMYWYRQDPGQGLRLIYYSQIVNDFQKGDIAEGYSVSREKKESFPLTVTSAQKNPTAFYLCASRTRGGTDTQYFGPGTRLTVL.

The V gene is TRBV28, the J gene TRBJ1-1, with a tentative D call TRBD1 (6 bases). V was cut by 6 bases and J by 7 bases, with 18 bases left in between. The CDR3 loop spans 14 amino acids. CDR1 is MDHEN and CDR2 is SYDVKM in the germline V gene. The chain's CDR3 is CASRYTGYGGEAFF. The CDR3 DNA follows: TGTGCCAGCAGATACACAGGGTACGGTGGTGAAGCTTTCTTT.

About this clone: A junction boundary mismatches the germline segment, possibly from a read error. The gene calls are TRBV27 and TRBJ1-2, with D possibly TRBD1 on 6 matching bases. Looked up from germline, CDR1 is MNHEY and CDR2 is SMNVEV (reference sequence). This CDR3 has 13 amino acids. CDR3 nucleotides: TGTGCCAGCAGTTCCTGGACAGAAACCCCCTTGAGCTTC. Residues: CASSSWTETPLSF.

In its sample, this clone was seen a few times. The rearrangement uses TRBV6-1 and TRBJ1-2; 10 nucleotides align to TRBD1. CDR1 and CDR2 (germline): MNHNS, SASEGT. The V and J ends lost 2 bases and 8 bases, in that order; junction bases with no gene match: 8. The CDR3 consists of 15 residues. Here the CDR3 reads CASSERTGGYGGYTF. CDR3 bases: TGTGCCAGCAGTGAACGGACAGGGGGGTACGGCGGCTACACCTTC.

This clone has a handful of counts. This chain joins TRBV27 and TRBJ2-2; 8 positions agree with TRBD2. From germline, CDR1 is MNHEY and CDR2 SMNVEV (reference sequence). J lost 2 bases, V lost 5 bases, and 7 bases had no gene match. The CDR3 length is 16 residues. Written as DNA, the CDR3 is TGTGCCAGCAGTCCTCTAGCGGGTGTAAACACCGGGGAGCTGTTTTTT. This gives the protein CASSPLAGVNTGELFF.

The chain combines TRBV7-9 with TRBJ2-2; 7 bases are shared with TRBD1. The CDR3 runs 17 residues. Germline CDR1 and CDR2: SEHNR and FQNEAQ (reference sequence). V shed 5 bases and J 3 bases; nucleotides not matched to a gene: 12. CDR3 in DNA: TGTGCCAGCAGCGGCAACCGAGGGGGACAGTACACCGGGGAGCTGTTTTTT. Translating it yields CASSGNRGGQYTGELFF.